There are many counts of the clone carrying this T cell receptor (beta chain). This entry belongs to a study of Graves' ophthalmopathy and Graves' hyperthyroidism. PBMCs were isolated by Ficoll-Paque density gradient centrifugation, using roughly 10 ml of fresh peripheral blood as the starting material. Trimming took off 5 bases at V and 6 bases at J, with 11 bases between the two ends. This CDR3 has 12 amino acids. In germline, CDR1 is SEHNR, CDR2 FQNEAQ (reference sequence). RNA transcripts provided the template for amplifying TCR beta CDR3 regions. The first round was an RT-PCR with HTBI primers, and the second round was a multiplex PCR. TCRdb used MiXCR to reprocess the multiplex PCR reads, holding one entry per CDR3 protein. The data contain about 620,000 distinct CDR3 sequences, around a fifth of them singletons.

V gene TRBV7-9 combines with J gene TRBJ2-7; the D is unclear. This clonotype was sampled from a woman aged 18-35 years with stable Graves' hyperthyroidism. Some clones in this sample may be carry-over from other donors' samples. The source material was peripheral blood. In nucleotides, the CDR3 is TGTGCCAGCAGCGGCAGGACCGGCGAGCAGTACTTC. As protein: CASSGRTGEQYF.